Sequencing of this T cell receptor beta chain was carried out in a study of blood T cell repertoires in COVID-19. The wider study: Samples representing acute and convalescent COVID-19 were sourced from the United States, Italy and Spain. T cells, B-cell-depleted T cells, or PBMCs supplied cDNA or gDNA.

The cohort comprised adults aged about 18 to 90 years residing in approximately 25 US areas. This clone has a handful of counts. V lost 7 bases to trimming and J lost 9 bases, with 25 bases between them. The length of the CDR3 is 16 residues. CDR1 LGHNA and CDR2 YSLEER come from the germline V gene. As handled by the study authors: Reference gene primer amplification gave estimated nucleated cell counts. Assay: immunoSEQ multiplex PCR; the TCRdb copy retains only in-frame clones and omits some. V and J calls and clone size are given by that table; D and trimming were obtained from the DNA. Here the sample spans about 150,000 clones, roughly nine tenths being singletons.

The sequencing input was PBMCs or T cells enriched from blood (not recorded which). The chain couples TRBV4-3 to TRBJ2-1; a possible D gene is TRBD1 (6 bases). The source is a woman between 35 and 50 years old who had been exposed to COVID-19. The CDR3 DNA reads as TGCGCCAGCAACCGAAGCACAGGGTTTGCTTTGGGTGAGCAGTTCTTC. Residues: CASNRSTGFALGEQFF.